Included here is one T cell receptor (beta chain) sequence, with context. Participants were aged roughly 18 to 89 years from around 25 US areas. Membership in each cohort depended on participant-reported clinical history. This specimen comes from a study of blood T cell repertoires in COVID-19. Study-level background: COVID-19 samples from acute and convalescent phases originated in the United States, Italy and Spain.

The CDR3 has 16 amino acids. With V trimmed by 4 bases and J by 0 bases, 6 bases remained unmatched. Looked up from germline, CDR1 is LNHNV and CDR2 is YYDKDF (reference sequence). In the study's own analysis: Estimation of nucleated cell counts relied on the amplification of reference gene primers. Assay: immunoSEQ multiplex PCR; the TCRdb copy retains only in-frame clones and omits some. V, J and clone size were drawn from that table, and D and trimming were deduced from the DNA. The sample lists almost 350,000 clones; about 88% were seen once. The sequenced sample was PBMCs or T cells enriched from blood (not recorded which). V is TRBV15 and J is TRBJ2-1, with TRBD1 identical over 7 bases. The TCR originated in a woman aged 30 to 39 who had been exposed to COVID-19. Here the CDR3 reads CATSTRQGFSYNEQFF. CDR3 sequence (DNA): TGTGCCACCAGCACTCGACAGGGTTTCTCCTACAATGAGCAGTTCTTC.